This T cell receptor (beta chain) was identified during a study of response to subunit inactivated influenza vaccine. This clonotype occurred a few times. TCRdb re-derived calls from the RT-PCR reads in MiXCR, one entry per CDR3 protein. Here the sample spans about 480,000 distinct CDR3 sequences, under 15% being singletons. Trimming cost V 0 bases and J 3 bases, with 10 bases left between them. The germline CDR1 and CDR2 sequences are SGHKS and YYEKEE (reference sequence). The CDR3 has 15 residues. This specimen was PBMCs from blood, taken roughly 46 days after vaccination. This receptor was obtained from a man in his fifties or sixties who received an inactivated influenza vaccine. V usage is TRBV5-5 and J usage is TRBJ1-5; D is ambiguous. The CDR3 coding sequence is TGTGCCAGCAGCTTGGAGAGACACCTCAATCAGCCCCAGCATTTT. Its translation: CASSLERHLNQPQHF.